This entry describes one T cell receptor beta chain. The data originate from a study of blood T cell repertoires in COVID-19. Study-level information: Some COVID-19 samples were acute and others convalescent; all came from the United States, Italy and Spain. PBMCs, B-cell-depleted T cells, or T cells were the source of the cDNA or gDNA that made up the material.

The CDR3 covers 14 residues. The ends lost 10 bases at V and 8 bases at J; junction bases unmatched: 15. CDR1 is MDHEN and CDR2 is SYDVKM in the germline V gene. As handled by the study authors: Reference gene primers were amplified, and this amplification served to estimate nucleated cell counts. Here immunoSEQ multiplex PCR was the method, and the copy in TCRdb shows in-frame clones only, minus some. V, J and clone size are those of that table, while D and trimming were read from the DNA. Of approximately 180,000 clones in the sample, over 75% were seen once. The chain is built from TRBV28 and TRBJ2-5; 8 bases map to TRBD2. The TCR comes from a human donor with active or convalescent COVID-19. The donor label of this sample is uncertain. Specimen: peripheral blood. The CDR3, as DNA: TGTGCCACCCTGGCGGGGGGTAGCATCGTAACCCAGTACTTC. Translating it yields CATLAGGSIVTQYF. Combining the CDR3 with reference TRBV28 and TRBJ2-5 gives the whole variable domain DVKVTQSSRYLVKRTGEKVFLECVQDMDHENMFWYRQDPGLGLRLIYFSYDVKMKEKGDIPEGYSVSREKKERFSLILESASTNQTSMYLCATLAGGSIVTQYFGPGTRLLVL.